Reported below is one TCR beta chain. Only in-frame clones appear in the TCRdb table, and some are missing; sequencing was by immunoSEQ multiplex PCR. This table has about 5,000 clones, roughly 80% appearing once. This CDR3 is built from 14 residues. In germline, CDR1 is SGHTA, CDR2 FQGNSA. Trimming cost V 3 bases and J 7 bases; bases outside gene matches: 5. The data were taken from a study of T cell repertoires in ileal Crohn's disease. The chain recombines TRBV7-2 with TRBJ1-1; 10 bases agree with TRBD1. The specimen sequenced was ileal tissue. The sequence derives from an adult with Crohn's disease. For the CDR3, the DNA is TGTGCCAGCAGCTTGGGACAGGGGCCTTTTGAAGCTTTCTTT. Its protein is CASSLGQGPFEAFF.